What follows describes a single T cell receptor (beta chain). The data were taken from a study of T cell responses to AZD1222 COVID-19 vaccine. Measured with immunoSEQ multiplex PCR; TCRdb has only the in-frame clones, and not every one. The repertoire has about 170,000 clones, 87% of them found once; the top ten carry 2.6%. This CDR3 spans 15 amino acids. Sample: peripheral blood, taken on day 0 of AZD1222 vaccination. The TCR sequence derives from an adult in good health. The chain joins TRBV21-1 to TRBJ1-4. TRBV21-1 corresponds to a pseudogene. The CDR3 spells CASSPPGQGRAGLFF. The CDR3 DNA is TGTGCCAGCAGCCCCCCCGGGCAGGGACGGGCCGGACTGTTTTTT.